These 17 T cell receptor beta chains were sequenced from one sample in a study of shared clonotypes between healthy human individuals. The protocol was immunoSEQ multiplex PCR, while the TCRdb copy is restricted to in-frame clones and leaves out a portion. This table holds over a million clones, 65% to 75% found once. The specimen sequenced was memory CD4+ T cells sorted from blood. Subset described: CD45RA-negative fraction. All receptors derive from a man between 18 and 35 years old in good health.

This chain joins TRBV15 and TRBJ2-7; TRBD2 agrees at 10 bases. Germline V gene lookup returns CDR1 LNHNV and CDR2 YYDKDF (reference sequence). This CDR3 contains 15 residues. Trimming removed 5 bases from V and 4 bases from J; junction bases left unmatched: 8. CDR3 nucleotide sequence: TGTGCCACCAGCCGAATACTAGCGGGGCAGTACGAGCAGTACTTC. Translated: CATSRILAGQYEQYF.

Ten or more counts support this clone. This chain connects TRBV18 to TRBJ1-3; D not certain. Trimming stripped 4 bases from V and 2 bases from J, with 12 bases between. The length of the CDR3 is 15 residues. Germline V gene sequence: CDR1 KGHSH, CDR2 LQKENI. The CDR3 spells CASSRRTEAGNTIYF. Here the CDR3 DNA reads TGTGCCAGCTCACGAAGGACGGAAGCTGGAAACACCATATATTTT.

The chain uses TRBV6-7 and TRBJ2-5; 13 bases agree with TRBD2. TRBV6-7 is known as an ORF, though its function is uncertain. After removal of 2 bases from V and 5 bases from J, the junction contained 11 bases not matched to a gene. CDR3 size: 18 residues. CDR3 in amino acids: CASSYPGLAGDARETQYF. The DNA for the CDR3 is TGTGCCAGCAGTTACCCAGGACTAGCGGGAGATGCTAGGGAGACCCAGTACTTC.

The gene calls are TRBV5-1 and TRBJ2-1; TRBD1 agrees at 12 bases. V shed 3 bases and J 9 bases; nucleotides not matched to a gene: 4. This CDR3 is built from 14 residues. Per the germline V gene, CDR1 is SGHRS and CDR2 is YFSETQ. The CDR3: CASSSGTGGGEQFF. In DNA form, the CDR3 reads TGCGCCAGCAGCTCCGGGACAGGGGGCGGTGAGCAGTTCTTC.

This clone was seen a few times. The chain joins TRBV2 to TRBJ1-6, with a tentative D call TRBD1 (6 bases). The CDR3 consists of 14 residues. Trimming took 8 bases from V and 6 from J, leaving 14 bases between them. Germline assignment: CDR1 SNHLY and CDR2 FYNNEI. CDR3 sequence: CASQKGGSNSPLHF. The CDR3 DNA follows: TGTGCCAGCCAAAAGGGGGGGAGTAATTCACCCCTCCACTTT.

This clone was counted at least ten times. V gene TRBV15 combines with J gene TRBJ2-7; D may be TRBD2 (5 bases). V lost 0 bases and J 4 bases, leaving 13 bases between the germline ends. Germline V gene sequence: CDR1 LNHNV, CDR2 YYDKDF (reference sequence). There are 15 residues in the CDR3. Here the CDR3 DNA reads TGTGCCACCAGCAGAGAAGTCCACGGGGTTTACGAGCAGTACTTC. Encoded protein: CATSREVHGVYEQYF.

The genes are TRBV19 and TRBJ1-2; TRBD1 matches 10 bases. Germline V lookup: CDR1 LNHDA, CDR2 SQIVND (reference sequence). This CDR3 spans 15 amino acids. Unmatched junction bases numbered 6, after V lost 5 bases and J lost 3 bases. Written as DNA, the CDR3 is TGTGCCAGTAGTCTCCGGGACAGGGGCGACTATGGCTACACCTTC. Translated, it gives CASSLRDRGDYGYTF.

This chain uses TRBV4-2 with TRBJ2-5; 14 nucleotides match TRBD2. The CDR3 length is 16 residues. Trimming removed 4 bases from V and 5 bases from J; junction bases left unmatched: 6. In germline, CDR1 is LGHNA, CDR2 YNFKEQ. This CDR3 is CASSPGTSGGGETQYF. In DNA, the CDR3 is TGTGCCAGCAGCCCGGGGACTAGCGGGGGAGGCGAGACCCAGTACTTC.

This clone appeared a few times. The sample contains more than one DNA sequence encoding this CDR3. The chain employs TRBV5-4 and TRBJ1-2, with D possibly matching TRBD1 (6 bases). V lost 0 bases and J lost 7, with 7 bases in between. The CDR3 spans 12 residues. The V gene's germline CDR1 is SGHNT and CDR2 YYREEE (reference sequence). CDR3 region: CASSLDRVGYTF. Here the CDR3 DNA reads TGTGCCAGCAGCTTGGACAGGGTTGGCTACACCTTC. The full variable domain, rest sourced from reference TRBV5-4 and TRBJ1-2, is ETGVTQSPTHLIKTRGQQVTLRCSSQSGHNTVSWYQQALGQGPQFIFQYYREEENGRGNFPPRFSGLQFPNYSSELNVNALELDDSALYLCASSLDRVGYTFGSGTRLTVV.

This chain uses TRBV28 with TRBJ1-6; 11 nucleotides align to TRBD1. Per the germline V gene, CDR1 is MDHEN and CDR2 is SYDVKM. CDR3 size: 13 residues. The CDR3 region is CAERTGGGSPLHF. CDR3 in DNA: TGTGCAGAGAGGACAGGGGGCGGGTCACCCCTCCACTTT.

J is TRBJ2-3 and V is TRBV9, with D hard to call. The CDR3 is 15 residues long. Trimming cost V 0 bases and J 2 bases, with 10 bases left between them. Germline V gene data show CDR1 as SGDLS and CDR2 as YYNGEE. CDR3 sequence reads: CASSVGGRHTDTQYF. CDR3 nucleotide sequence: TGTGCCAGCAGCGTAGGTGGCAGACACACAGATACGCAGTATTTT.

This clone appeared once. The chain combines TRBV10-1 with TRBJ1-1; D ambiguous. The CDR3 covers 13 residues. Looked up from germline, CDR1 is WNHNN and CDR2 is SYGVQD (reference sequence). Trimming pared 2 bases from V and 6 bases from J, leaving 10 bases between. The CDR3 DNA reads TGCGCCAGCAGTGAGGGGGTTGGGCCTGAAGCTTTCTTT. Amino acids: CASSEGVGPEAFF.

The rearrangement joins TRBV6-1 to TRBJ2-5, with 12 bases lining up with TRBD1. The V gene end was trimmed by 6 bases and the J gene end by 4 bases; junction bases not matched to a gene: 6. This CDR3 has 15 amino acids. Germline V gene sequence: CDR1 MNHNS, CDR2 SASEGT. The DNA of the CDR3 is TGTGCCAGCAGGAGGGGGACAGGGGGCGGAGAGACCCAGTACTTC. Translating gives CASRRGTGGGETQYF.

The rearrangement uses TRBV30 and TRBJ1-5; possible D gene TRBD1, 6 bases. The germline V gene has CDR1 GTSNPN and CDR2 SVGIG (reference sequence). V was pared by 1 base and J by 6 bases, with 10 bases between. The CDR3 is 13 residues long. Here the CDR3 DNA reads TGTGCCTGGAGTGAGGGGGAAGGTCAGCCCCAGCATTTT. Translated: CAWSEGEGQPQHF.

This clone has a single count. V usage is TRBV18 and J usage is TRBJ2-2, with a possible D match to TRBD2 (6 bases). V was cut by 3 bases and J by 1 base, with 12 bases left in between. CDR1 and CDR2 from the germline V gene are KGHSH and LQKENI. The CDR3 length is 16 residues. CDR3 amino acids: CASSPPNGGNTGELFF. Written as DNA, the CDR3 is TGTGCCAGCTCACCCCCGAACGGGGGGAACACCGGGGAGCTGTTTTTT.

The chain links TRBV6-6 to TRBJ2-7, with 11 bases identical to TRBD2. The CDR3 totals 15 residues. CDR1 MNHNY and CDR2 SVGAGI come from the germline V gene (reference sequence). Trimming removed 4 bases from V and 5 bases from J; junction bases left unmatched: 7. The CDR3 coding sequence is TGTGCCAGCAGTTGGCCGACTAGCGGGATCCACGAGCAGTACTTC. As protein: CASSWPTSGIHEQYF.

V gene TRBV6-5 combines with J gene TRBJ1-2; D not resolved. The CDR3 runs 15 residues. Germline loops: CDR1 MNHEY, CDR2 SVGAGI. Trimming stripped 0 bases from V and 6 bases from J, with 14 bases between. The CDR3 sequence is CASSYSTGEAHGYTF. CDR3 sequence (DNA): TGTGCCAGCAGTTACTCGACCGGCGAGGCCCATGGCTACACCTTC.